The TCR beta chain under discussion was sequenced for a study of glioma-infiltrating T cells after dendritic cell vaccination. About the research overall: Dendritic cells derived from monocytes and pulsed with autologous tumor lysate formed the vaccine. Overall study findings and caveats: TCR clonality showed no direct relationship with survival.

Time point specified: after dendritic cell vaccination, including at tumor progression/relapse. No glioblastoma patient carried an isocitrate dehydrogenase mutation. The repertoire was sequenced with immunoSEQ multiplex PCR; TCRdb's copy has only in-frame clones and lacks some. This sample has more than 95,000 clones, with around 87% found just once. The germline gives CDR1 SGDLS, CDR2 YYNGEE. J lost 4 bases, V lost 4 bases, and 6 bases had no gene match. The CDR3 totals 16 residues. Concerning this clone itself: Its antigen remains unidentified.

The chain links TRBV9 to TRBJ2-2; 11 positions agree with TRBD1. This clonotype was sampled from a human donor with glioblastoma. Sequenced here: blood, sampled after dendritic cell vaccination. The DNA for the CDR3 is TGTGCCAGCAGCTCCTCCGGGACAGGGGGCACCGGGGAGCTGTTTTTT. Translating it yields CASSSSGTGGTGELFF.